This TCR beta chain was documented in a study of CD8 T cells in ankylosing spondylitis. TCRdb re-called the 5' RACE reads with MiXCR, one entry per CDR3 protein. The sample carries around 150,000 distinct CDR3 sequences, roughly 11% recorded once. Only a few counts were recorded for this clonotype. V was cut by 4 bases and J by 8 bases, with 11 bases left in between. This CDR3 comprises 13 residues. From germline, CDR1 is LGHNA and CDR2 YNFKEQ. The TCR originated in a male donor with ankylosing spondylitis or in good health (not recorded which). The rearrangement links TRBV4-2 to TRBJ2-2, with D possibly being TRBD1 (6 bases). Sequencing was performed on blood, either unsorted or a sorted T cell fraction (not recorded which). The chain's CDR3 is CASSPRGEGELFF. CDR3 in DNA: TGTGCCAGCAGCCCCAGGGGTGAAGGGGAGCTGTTTTTT.